The 18 T cell receptor beta chains listed next were all sequenced from one sample in a study of human T cells and chemical hapten exposure. TCRdb re-called the RACE reads with MiXCR, one entry per CDR3 protein. The profile covers roughly 48,000 distinct CDR3 sequences, with 4.4% appearing a single time and approximately 6.3% taken by the ten largest. Time point given: healthy volunteer bleed at 2 weeks. Unfractionated whole blood yielded total RNA. The specimen sequenced was whole blood. Every receptor here comes from a human donor in good health. Some clones in this sample may be carry-over from other donors' samples.

This clonotype was counted at least ten times. The chain recombines TRBV12-3 or TRBV12-4 with TRBJ1-3, with D maybe TRBD1 (6 bases). CDR3 size: 16 residues. Trimming took 6 bases from V and 2 from J, leaving 17 bases between them. CDR3 sequence reads: CASRSKGGGAGNTIYF. CDR3 DNA sequence: TGTGCCAGCAGGTCAAAAGGGGGAGGTGCTGGAAACACCATATATTTT.

The chain combines TRBV19 with TRBJ1-2; a possible D gene is TRBD1 (6 bases). Germline assignment: CDR1 LNHDA and CDR2 SQIVND (reference sequence). This CDR3 comprises 13 residues. Trimming removed 6 bases from V and 4 bases from J, with 12 bases in between. The CDR3 reads CASRVAGAYGYTF. The CDR3 coding sequence is TGTGCCAGTAGGGTGGCAGGGGCCTATGGCTACACCTTC.

This clonotype came up many times. The gene calls are TRBV5-1 and TRBJ1-6; possible D gene TRBD1, 5 bases. Germline assignment: CDR1 SGHRS and CDR2 YFSETQ. This CDR3 contains 13 residues. V gave up 5 bases and J gave up 15 bases, with 18 bases separating them. The CDR3, as DNA: TGCGCCAGCAGACGCGATGGCGGGGACCGCCTCCACTTT. It is translated as CASRRDGGDRLHF. The full variable domain, its missing parts supplied by reference TRBV5-1 and TRBJ1-6, is KAGVTQTPRYLIKTRGQQVTLSCSPISGHRSVSWYQQTPGQGLQFLFEYFSETQRNKGNFPGRFSGRQFSNSRSEMNVSTLELGDSALYLCASRRDGGDRLHFGNGTRLTVT.

In its sample, this clonotype was seen many times. The V and J genes are TRBV28 and TRBJ2-7; TRBD1 agrees at 9 bases. After removal of 2 bases from V and 6 bases from J, the junction contained 5 bases not matched to a gene. This CDR3 contains 14 residues. CDR1 is MDHEN and CDR2 is SYDVKM in the germline V gene. CDR3 nucleotides: TGTGCCAGCAGTTTAGGGGACAGGGTTCTCGAGCAGTACTTC. It is translated as CASSLGDRVLEQYF.

This clonotype was counted a few times. This chain links TRBV7-9 with TRBJ1-1; possibly TRBD1 for D (6 bases). The germline V gene encodes CDR1 SEHNR and CDR2 FQNEAQ (reference sequence). The germline V and J ends were trimmed by 1 base and 7 bases, with 10 bases remaining between them. This CDR3 region has 13 residues. The CDR3 sequence: CASSLGQVGEAFF. Here the CDR3 DNA reads TGTGCCAGCAGCTTAGGACAGGTGGGTGAAGCTTTCTTT.

This clonotype was counted ten times or more. V and J are TRBV28 and TRBJ1-4; D unresolved. Germline values: CDR1 MDHEN, CDR2 SYDVKM. Between the trimmed V and J ends, which lost 6 bases and 0 bases, there was a span of 8 bases. This CDR3 is 14 amino acids long. CDR3 region: CASSFTATNEKLFF. The DNA of the CDR3 is TGTGCCAGCAGCTTTACTGCAACTAATGAAAAACTGTTTTTT.

This clonotype has ten or more counts. The gene calls are TRBV28 and TRBJ1-1; TRBD1 matches 8 bases. The V gene end was trimmed by 11 bases and the J gene end by 7 bases; junction bases not matched to a gene: 9. The CDR3 loop spans 12 amino acids. Germline V gene lookup returns CDR1 MDHEN and CDR2 SYDVKM. DNA of the CDR3: TGTGCCGCGGACAGGGTCGGATTTGAAGCTTTCTTT. Its protein is CAADRVGFEAFF.

V gene TRBV28 combines with J gene TRBJ2-5, with 8 positions matching TRBD2. With 11 bases clipped from V and 5 bases from J, the junction kept 13 bases outside the gene matches. This CDR3 has 14 amino acids. The germline V gene encodes CDR1 MDHEN and CDR2 SYDVKM. CDR3 nucleotide sequence: TGTGCCGCTGTACCGGGAGGGCCCTCTGAGACCCAGTACTTC. Protein product: CAAVPGGPSETQYF.

This clonotype was counted between two and nine times. The chain employs TRBV2 and TRBJ2-3, with a weak D call TRBD1 (9 bases). The length of the CDR3 is 16 residues. Germline CDR1 reads SNHLY; CDR2 reads FYNNEI. The V end lost 3 bases, the J end lost 5 bases, and 18 bases lay between the germline ends. CDR3 in amino acids: CASSEGQGRGGDTQYF. CDR3 coding DNA: TGTGCCAGCAGTGAGGGACAGGGCCGGGGGGGAGATACGCAGTATTTT.

The chain recombines TRBV7-9 with TRBJ2-5, with D possibly being TRBD2 (5 bases). V gave up 5 bases and J gave up 5 bases, with 12 bases separating them. The germline V gene has CDR1 SEHNR and CDR2 FQNEAQ (reference sequence). This CDR3 is built from 13 residues. The CDR3 coding sequence is TGTGCCAGCAGCCCGGGGTTTCATGAGACCCAGTACTTC. Translating it yields CASSPGFHETQYF.

This clonotype has a count of ten or more. The chain is built from TRBV9 and TRBJ2-1; TRBD2 matches 10 bases. The V gene's germline CDR1 is SGDLS and CDR2 YYNGEE. The CDR3 covers 18 residues. V gave up 0 bases and J gave up 10 bases; unmatched junction bases: 16. Here the CDR3 DNA reads TGTGCCAGCAGCGTAGATCCCACAGGGACTAGCGCGGTTAAGGAGCAGTTCTTC. Protein: CASSVDPTGTSAVKEQFF.

This clonotype was counted between two and nine times. Here the CDR3 DNA reads TGCGCCAGCAGCTTTATAGAGACTAGCACAGATACGCAGTATTTT. It specifies CASSFIETSTDTQYF. This chain connects TRBV5-1 to TRBJ2-3; D is undetermined. The length of the CDR3 is 15 residues. Germline V lookup: CDR1 SGHRS, CDR2 YFSETQ. The V gene lost 2 bases and the J gene lost 0 bases, with 10 bases spanning the gap. The complete variable domain, with remaining parts taken from reference TRBV5-1 and TRBJ2-3, reads KAGVTQTPRYLIKTRGQQVTLSCSPISGHRSVSWYQQTPGQGLQFLFEYFSETQRNKGNFPGRFSGRQFSNSRSEMNVSTLELGDSALYLCASSFIETSTDTQYFGPGTRLTVL.

This clonotype was seen many times. One junction end does not reproduce the germline sequence, and a read error may be involved. The chain uses TRBV27 and TRBJ2-7; a weak D match, TRBD1 (6 bases). Per germline, CDR1 MNHEY and CDR2 SMNVEV (reference sequence). CDR3 length: 14 amino acids. The CDR3 DNA reads TGTGCCAGCCGTTTTCCCGCCTTTGGGGGCCAAGAGTACTTC. This codes for CASRFPAFGGQEYF.

This clonotype was counted at least ten times. The J gene is TRBJ1-6, the V gene TRBV7-9; 9 bases align to TRBD1. V trimming: 5 bases; J trimming: 2 bases; junction bases outside the gene matches: 16. CDR1 and CDR2 (germline): SEHNR, FQNEAQ (reference sequence). The CDR3 spans 20 residues. The CDR3 region is CASSQTRTRQGDTYNSPLHF. The CDR3 DNA follows: TGTGCCAGCAGCCAGACTCGAACCCGACAGGGGGACACCTATAATTCACCCCTCCACTTT. Based on the CDR3 plus reference TRBV7-9 and TRBJ1-6, the full variable domain is DTGVSQNPRHKITKRGQNVTFRCDPISEHNRLYWYRQTLGQGPEFLTYFQNEAQLEKSRLLSDRFSAERPKGSFSTLEIQRTEQGDSAMYLCASSQTRTRQGDTYNSPLHFGNGTRLTVT.

The rearrangement joins TRBV25-1 to TRBJ2-1; D possibly matches TRBD1 or TRBD2 (6 bases each). CDR1 and CDR2 from the germline V gene are MGHDK and SYGVNS. Trimming cost V 6 bases and J 9 bases, with 15 bases left between them. This CDR3 comprises 13 residues. CDR3 in DNA: TGTGCCAGCAGCCTCCACGGGGGCAGTGAGCAGTTCTTC. Translated: CASSLHGGSEQFF.

This clonotype has at least ten counts. The chain has TRBV6-5 and TRBJ1-5; possible D gene TRBD1, 6 bases. Germline V gene lookup returns CDR1 MNHEY and CDR2 SVGAGI. V was clipped by 0 bases and J by 5 bases, with 11 bases between them. This CDR3 has 15 amino acids. The chain's CDR3 is CASSYSGRGDQPQHF. CDR3 sequence (DNA): TGTGCCAGCAGTTACTCGGGCAGGGGCGATCAGCCCCAGCATTTT.

This clonotype occurred many times. The chain has TRBV29-1 and TRBJ2-7, with 8 bases lining up with TRBD2. V lost 5 bases, J lost 9 bases, and 9 bases stayed unmatched. The CDR3 spans 12 residues. Per germline, CDR1 SQVTM and CDR2 ANQGSEA. CDR3 nucleotides: TGCAGCGTTATAGAGCGGGAGAGGTGGCAGTACTTC. It specifies CSVIERERWQYF.

The table lists this clonotype with many counts. The chain carries TRBV20-1 and TRBJ1-2; maybe TRBD1 (5 bases). V lost 5 bases and J 6 bases, leaving 16 bases between the germline ends. The germline V gene encodes CDR1 DFQATT and CDR2 SNEGSKA (reference sequence). The CDR3 length is 13 residues. DNA for the CDR3: TGCAGTGCTCCTAAGACAGAAAGGAATGGCTACACCTTC. It encodes CSAPKTERNGYTF.